The 28 T cell receptor beta chains listed next were all sequenced from one sample in a study of CD8+ T cells in alopecia areata. RNA was extracted and reverse transcribed into cDNA as the sequencing template. Using immunoSEQ multiplex PCR, the repertoire was profiled, and TCRdb retains in-frame clones only, with some absent. The repertoire holds approximately 110,000 clones, with roughly 56% as singletons. Sample treatment: oral pan-JAK inhibitor, 5-10 mg twice daily. This sample comprised CD4+ T cells sorted from blood, obtained at week 24, from a patient treated with tofacitinib. These receptor sequences come from a human donor with alopecia areata.

This chain uses TRBV6-6 with TRBJ2-7; TRBD2 is a possible D gene (5 bases). V was shortened by 8 bases and J by 6 bases, with 14 bases between the two germline ends. CDR3 length: 12 amino acids. CDR1 and CDR2 (germline): MNHNY, SVGAGI (reference sequence). The CDR3 region has the DNA TGTGCCAGCTTTCAATTTGAGGGCGAGCAGTACTTC. Its protein is CASFQFEGEQYF.

This clone appeared a few times. The chain uses TRBV9 and TRBJ2-5; D is unresolved. From germline, CDR1 is SGDLS and CDR2 YYNGEE. The CDR3 is 13 residues long. Trimming left V 2 bases short and J 9 bases short, with 14 bases between. The CDR3 reads CASSVTASRAQYF. DNA for the CDR3: TGTGCCAGCAGCGTGACGGCTTCAAGAGCCCAGTACTTC. Variable domain in full (rest from reference TRBV9 and TRBJ2-5): DSGVTQTPKHLITATGQRVTLRCSPRSGDLSVYWYQQSLDQGLQFLIQYYNGEERAKGNILERFSAQQFPDLHSELNLSSLELGDSALYFCASSVTASRAQYFGPGTRLLVL.

The rearrangement joins TRBV2 to TRBJ2-5; possible D gene TRBD1, 6 bases. CDR3 size: 11 residues. Trimming cost V 7 bases and J 3 bases, with 6 bases left between them. Germline V gene data show CDR1 as SNHLY and CDR2 as FYNNEI. CDR3 in amino acids: CASKGEETQYF. CDR3 DNA sequence: TGTGCCAGCAAGGGGGAAGAGACCCAGTACTTC.

The chain has TRBV30 and TRBJ1-1; 10 bases fit TRBD1. Looked up from germline, CDR1 is GTSNPN and CDR2 is SVGIG (reference sequence). V shed 8 bases, J shed 2 bases, and the junction held 2 bases outside the gene matches. The CDR3 loop spans 12 amino acids. The CDR3 region is CAGDRGNTEAFF. The DNA for the CDR3 is TGTGCCGGGGACAGGGGCAACACTGAAGCTTTCTTT.

The chain combines TRBV19 with TRBJ2-2, with a possible D match to TRBD1 (5 bases). Germline V CDR1 and CDR2: LNHDA, SQIVND (reference sequence). Trimming pared 9 bases from V and 4 bases from J, leaving 12 bases between. This CDR3 spans 13 amino acids. The CDR3 nucleotides are TGTGCCAGCCAGGCAGGGATCACCGGGGAGCTGTTTTTT. Its translation is CASQAGITGELFF.

The rearrangement uses TRBV29-1 and TRBJ2-4; 9 bases align to TRBD1. V shed 4 bases, J shed 8 bases, and the junction held 9 bases outside the gene matches. Germline CDR1 is SQVTM and CDR2 is ANQGSEA. The CDR3 covers 14 residues. The CDR3 loop is CSVAPGQGRDIQYF. The DNA of the CDR3 is TGCAGCGTTGCTCCGGGACAGGGTCGGGACATTCAGTACTTC.

This chain uses TRBV29-1 with TRBJ1-5; TRBD1 is a possible D gene (6 bases). V dropped 6 bases and J dropped 4 bases, with 13 bases sitting between them. Germline CDR1 is SQVTM and CDR2 is ANQGSEA. The CDR3 runs 13 residues. CDR3 protein: CSVRDNWNQPQHF. DNA for the CDR3: TGCAGCGTGCGGGACAATTGGAATCAGCCCCAGCATTTT.

V and J are TRBV30 and TRBJ1-4; no firm D call. Between the trimmed V and J ends, which lost 0 bases and 15 bases, there was a span of 11 bases. CDR1 and CDR2 (germline): GTSNPN, SVGIG (reference sequence). The CDR3 consists of 11 residues. CDR3 nucleotides: TGTGCCTGGAGTGTAAACAGTGAGTTGTTTTTT. This encodes CAWSVNSELFF.

V usage is TRBV5-6 and J usage is TRBJ2-1; 10 bases line up with TRBD2. This CDR3 comprises 14 residues. Per germline, CDR1 SGHDT and CDR2 YYEEEE. The ends lost 5 bases at V and 8 bases at J; junction bases unmatched: 7. CDR3 loop: CASRPAGGQYEQFF. Here the CDR3 DNA reads TGTGCCAGCAGGCCAGCGGGGGGGCAATATGAGCAGTTCTTC.

This clone has more than one count but fewer than ten. Because it lacks the conserved phenylalanine or tryptophan at the end, this CDR3 is likely a read error. It is unclear where the CDR3 begins or ends on the DNA, so no DNA is shown, and the CDR3 is as TCRdb lists it. The chain employs TRBV5-6 and TRBJ1-3; the table's D call of TRBD1 was not tested on the DNA. From germline, CDR1 is SGHDT and CDR2 YYEEEE. 8 amino acids form the CDR3, both terminal residues included. CDR3 residues: CASSQKGI.

In this sample, this clone turned up a few times. This chain joins TRBV25-1 and TRBJ1-2; tentative D call: TRBD1 (6 bases). CDR1 is MGHDK and CDR2 is SYGVNS in the germline V gene. The V gene lost 3 bases and the J gene lost 8 bases, with 22 bases spanning the gap. The CDR3 consists of 16 residues. In DNA form, the CDR3 reads TGTGCCAGCAGTGACGGGACAACCTACAAAGGTGGGGGCTACACCTTC. Protein product: CASSDGTTYKGGGYTF.

The chain uses TRBV2 and TRBJ2-3; D is possibly TRBD1 or TRBD2 (5 bases each). The V gene lost 5 bases and the J gene lost 8 bases, with 17 bases spanning the gap. The CDR3 runs 14 residues. Germline CDR1 and CDR2: SNHLY and FYNNEI. Here the CDR3 reads CASSRNGAGGTQYF. DNA for the CDR3: TGTGCCAGCAGTCGGAACGGGGCTGGGGGTACGCAGTATTTT.

In this sample, this clone turned up a few times. The chain joins TRBV4-1 to TRBJ1-6; D remains unclear. The V gene's germline CDR1 is MGHRA and CDR2 YSYEKL. Between the trimmed V and J ends, which lost 4 bases and 9 bases, there was a span of 13 bases. The CDR3 consists of 14 residues. The CDR3 is CASSPLGTGSPLHF. For the CDR3, the DNA is TGCGCCAGCAGCCCCTTGGGAACGGGTTCACCCCTCCACTTT.

This chain connects TRBV7-2 to TRBJ2-6, with D unresolved. Trimming pared 5 bases from V and 0 bases from J, leaving 8 bases between. The CDR3 totals 15 residues. Looked up from germline, CDR1 is SGHTA and CDR2 is FQGNSA. The CDR3, as DNA: TGTGCCAGCAGCCCACAAGCCTCTGGGGCCAACGTCCTGACTTTC. Translated, it gives CASSPQASGANVLTF.

This chain uses TRBV29-1 with TRBJ2-4; 9 bases map to TRBD2. CDR3 length: 15 amino acids. V shed 4 bases and J 1 base; nucleotides not matched to a gene: 5. Germline loops: CDR1 SQVTM, CDR2 ANQGSEA. The CDR3 DNA is TGCAGCGTTGTTGGCGGGGGGGCTGCCAAAAACATTCAGTACTTC. It yields the protein CSVVGGGAAKNIQYF.

The chain links TRBV2 to TRBJ1-5; 8 positions agree with TRBD1. The CDR3 totals 13 residues. V trimming: 9 bases; J trimming: 7 bases; junction bases outside the gene matches: 8. Germline CDR1 and CDR2: SNHLY and FYNNEI. CDR3 nucleotide sequence: TGTGCCAGTGACCAGGGGGCCGACCAGCCCCAGCATTTT. Amino acids: CASDQGADQPQHF.

This clone appeared a few times. The chain carries TRBV25-1 and TRBJ1-5; unclear D gene. The CDR3 has 16 amino acids. Germline CDR1 MGHDK, CDR2 SYGVNS. Trimming took 8 bases from V and 0 from J, leaving 17 bases between them. For the CDR3, the DNA is TGTGCCAGCTTTACTGGCAGCCGAGATAGCAATCAGCCCCAGCATTTT. The encoded protein is CASFTGSRDSNQPQHF.

The DNA of the CDR3 is TGTGCCAGCAGTTATGGTCTTAAGGTTCGCTCGAGGGCCAAAAACATTCAGTACTTC. Translation gives CASSYGLKVRSRAKNIQYF. The genes are TRBV6-9 and TRBJ2-4; D not certain. Trimming removed 2 bases at V and 1 base at J, with 21 bases between. The CDR3 is made up of 19 amino acids. Germline-derived CDR1 and CDR2 are MNHGY and SVAAGI.

The genes are TRBV5-1 and TRBJ1-1, with TRBD1 matching 7 bases. The V segment lost 4 bases and the J segment 5 bases; nucleotides outside the gene matches: 8. In germline, CDR1 is SGHRS, CDR2 YFSETQ. This CDR3 has 14 amino acids. CDR3 amino acids: CASSPWTGVTEAFF. CDR3 nucleotide sequence: TGCGCCAGCAGCCCGTGGACAGGCGTAACTGAAGCTTTCTTT.

Only a few counts were recorded for this clone. This chain connects TRBV15 to TRBJ2-6; 7 bases are shared with TRBD1. This CDR3 contains 18 residues. Germline V gene sequence: CDR1 LNHNV, CDR2 YYDKDF (reference sequence). V was clipped by 5 bases and J by 0 bases; unmatched bases: 10. The CDR3 nucleotides are TGTGCCACCAGCGGGGGCCCGGGACAGCACTCTGGGGCCAACGTCCTGACTTTC. Amino acid sequence: CATSGGPGQHSGANVLTF.

This chain joins TRBV13 and TRBJ2-7; no definite D call. V lost 4 bases and J 3 bases, leaving 10 bases between the germline ends. Germline-derived CDR1 and CDR2 are PRHDT and FYEKMQ (reference sequence). This CDR3 comprises 13 residues. The CDR3 loop is CASSSQPDYEQYF. CDR3 DNA sequence: TGTGCCAGCAGCTCCCAGCCCGACTACGAGCAGTACTTC. Full variable domain (remainder filled in from reference TRBV13 and TRBJ2-7): AAGVIQSPRHLIKEKRETATLKCYPIPRHDTVYWYQQGPGQDPQFLISFYEKMQSDKGSIPDRFSAQQFSDYHSELNMSSLELGDSALYFCASSSQPDYEQYFGPGTRLTVT.

The gene calls are TRBV29-1 and TRBJ1-1; 7 bases align to TRBD1. Germline-derived CDR1 and CDR2 are SQVTM and ANQGSEA. V shed 7 bases, J shed 4 bases, and the junction held 6 bases outside the gene matches. This CDR3 spans 12 amino acids. In nucleotides, the CDR3 is TGCAGCGCTGACAGGGATGGCACTGAAGCTTTCTTT. Translation gives CSADRDGTEAFF.

The chain's CDR3 is CASSLAQEYYGYTF. The CDR3 region has the DNA TGTGCCAGCAGCTTGGCTCAGGAGTACTATGGCTACACCTTC. The chain joins TRBV5-6 to TRBJ1-2; no definite D call. The CDR3 loop spans 14 amino acids. From germline, CDR1 is SGHDT and CDR2 YYEEEE. The V gene lost 0 bases and the J gene lost 3 bases, with 9 bases spanning the gap.

As concerns this clone: A much larger clone lies one base from this, so it may be a read error. This rearrangement joins TRBV11-3 to TRBJ2-7; D remains ambiguous. The CDR3 covers 11 residues. V was cut by 4 bases and J by 0 bases, with 1 base left in between. The V gene's germline CDR1 is SGHNT and CDR2 YENEEA. The CDR3: CASSSSYEQYF. The DNA for the CDR3 is TGTGCCAGCAGCTCCTCCTACGAGCAGTACTTC.

This chain links TRBV29-1 with TRBJ2-2; 9 bases match TRBD1. From germline, CDR1 is SQVTM and CDR2 ANQGSEA. This CDR3 comprises 18 residues. Trimming cost V 5 bases and J 1 base; bases outside gene matches: 14. For the CDR3, the DNA is TGCAGCGTTTGGGAGGATGGTCCGGGACAGGGGAACACCGGGGAGCTGTTTTTT. Its protein product is CSVWEDGPGQGNTGELFF.

This rearrangement joins TRBV5-6 to TRBJ1-2; D unresolved. Trimming left V 0 bases short and J 0 bases short, with 12 bases between. The CDR3 is 16 residues long. Germline V gene sequence: CDR1 SGHDT, CDR2 YYEEEE. The DNA of the CDR3 is TGTGCCAGCAGCTTGGGACATACGGCTGCTAACTATGGCTACACCTTC. Protein sequence: CASSLGHTAANYGYTF.

V gene TRBV11-2 combines with J gene TRBJ2-7; 11 bases agree with TRBD1. After removal of 5 bases from V and 5 bases from J, the junction contained 2 bases not matched to a gene. This CDR3 region has 13 residues. CDR1 is SGHAT and CDR2 is FQNNGV in the germline V gene. The CDR3 reads CASSPGQGDEQYF. In DNA, the CDR3 is TGTGCCAGCAGCCCGGGACAGGGGGACGAGCAGTACTTC.

This sequence joins TRBV6-5 and TRBJ1-1, with TRBD1 matching 7 bases. The V and J ends lost 8 bases and 0 bases, in that order; junction bases with no gene match: 9. The germline V gene encodes CDR1 MNHEY and CDR2 SVGAGI. This CDR3 has 15 amino acids. CDR3 DNA: TGTGCCAGCCACCGGACAGGAGTCATGAACACTGAAGCTTTCTTT. This codes for CASHRTGVMNTEAFF.